A few counts support the clone carrying this TCR beta chain. Antigen specificity is unknown. The data stem from a study of CD8 T cells in ankylosing spondylitis. The ends lost 4 bases at V and 5 bases at J; junction bases unmatched: 8. CDR1 and CDR2 from the germline V gene are ENHRY and SYGVKD. This CDR3 has 16 amino acids. Quantitative 5'-RACE with molecular barcodes generated TCR beta libraries. Each CDR3 protein is one row after TCRdb ran MiXCR on the 5' RACE reads. The table lists fewer than 400,000 distinct CDR3 sequences, under 15% of them singletons. Whole-study findings and limits: A TCR beta motif of about 8 highly homologous variants appeared characteristic of ankylosing spondylitis blood.

Sequencing was carried out using blood, either unsorted or a sorted T cell fraction (not recorded which). This clonotype was obtained from a male donor with ankylosing spondylitis or in good health (not recorded which). The V gene is TRBV10-3, the J gene TRBJ2-3; TRBD2 agrees at 11 bases. The CDR3 spells CAISGTSGGGLDTQYF. CDR3 nucleotide sequence: TGTGCCATCAGTGGAACTAGCGGGGGCGGATTAGATACGCAGTATTTT.